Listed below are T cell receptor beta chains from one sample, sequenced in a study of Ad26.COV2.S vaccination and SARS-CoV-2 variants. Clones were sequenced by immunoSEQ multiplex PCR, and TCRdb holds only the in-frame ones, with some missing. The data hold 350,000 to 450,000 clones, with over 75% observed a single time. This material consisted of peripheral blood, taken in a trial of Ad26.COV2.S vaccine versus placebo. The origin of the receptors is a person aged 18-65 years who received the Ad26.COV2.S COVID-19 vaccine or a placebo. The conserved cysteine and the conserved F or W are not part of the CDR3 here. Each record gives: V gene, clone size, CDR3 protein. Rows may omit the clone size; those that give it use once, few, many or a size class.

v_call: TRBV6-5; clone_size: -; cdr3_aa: ASSPSVSYYEQY
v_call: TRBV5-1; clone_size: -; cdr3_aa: ASSSQFRAAEQY
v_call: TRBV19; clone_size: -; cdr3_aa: ASSIWTSGSTDTQY
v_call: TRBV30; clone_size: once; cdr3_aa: AWSNGYGYT
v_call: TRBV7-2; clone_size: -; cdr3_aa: ASSLGGLLGTEAF
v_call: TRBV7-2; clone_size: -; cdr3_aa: ASSFGTGRNTEAF
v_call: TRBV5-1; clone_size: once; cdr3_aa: ASSLMSYQETQY
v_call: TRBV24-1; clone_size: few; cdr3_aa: ATSDGGPSTGELF
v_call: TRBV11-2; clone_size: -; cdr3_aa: ASSLGTGGGQPQH
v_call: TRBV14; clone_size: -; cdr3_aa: ASSLELGADTQY
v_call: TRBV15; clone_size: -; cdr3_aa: ATSTRGRVNNSPLH
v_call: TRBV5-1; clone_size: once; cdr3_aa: ASSLGSGETQY
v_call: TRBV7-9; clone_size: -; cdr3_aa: ASSPTTPQF
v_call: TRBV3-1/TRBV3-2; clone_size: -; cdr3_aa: ASGAGGGTDTQY
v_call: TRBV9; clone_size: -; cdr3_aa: ASSVALGGVGRDYGYT
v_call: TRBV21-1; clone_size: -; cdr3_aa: ASNPQGTQPQH
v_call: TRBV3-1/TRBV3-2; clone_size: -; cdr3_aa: ASSQESPGGAGVDTQY
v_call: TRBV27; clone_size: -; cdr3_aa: ASSLSGTGGNYGYT
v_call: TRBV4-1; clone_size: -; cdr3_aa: ASSQDRGVNSPLH
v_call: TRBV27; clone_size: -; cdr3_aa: ASSPLRWETGSSTDTQY
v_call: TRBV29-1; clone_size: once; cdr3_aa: SVTLAGVVDTQY
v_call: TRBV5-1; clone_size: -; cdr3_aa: ASTDGGPSYEQY
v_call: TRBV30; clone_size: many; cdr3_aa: AWSAVEAF
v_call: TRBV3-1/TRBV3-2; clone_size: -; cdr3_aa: ASSLLAGGQETQY
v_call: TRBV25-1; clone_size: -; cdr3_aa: ASGEGWVSNEKLF
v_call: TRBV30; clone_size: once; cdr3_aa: AWKLAVEQY
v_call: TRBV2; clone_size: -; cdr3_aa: ASSGQRTGNTIY
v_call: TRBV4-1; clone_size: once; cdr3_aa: ASSQGFGTEAF
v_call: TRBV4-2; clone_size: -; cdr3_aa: ASSQGVRQETQY
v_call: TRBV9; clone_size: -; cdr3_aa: ASSDRTGRGFNYGYT
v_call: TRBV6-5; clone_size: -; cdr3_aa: ASSPRSLNTEAF
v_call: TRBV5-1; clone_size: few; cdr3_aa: ASSGRDRGRTEAF
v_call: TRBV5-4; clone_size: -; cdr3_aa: ASSLGPSSEQY
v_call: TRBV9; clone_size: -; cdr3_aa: ASSVAGSGNTIY
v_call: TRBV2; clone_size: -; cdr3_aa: ASSAARRDEKLF
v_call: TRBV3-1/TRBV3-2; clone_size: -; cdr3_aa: ASSQDFEPGEKLF
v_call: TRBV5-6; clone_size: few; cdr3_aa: ASSPTGGGYGYT
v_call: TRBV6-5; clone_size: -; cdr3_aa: ASSYSKAYEQY
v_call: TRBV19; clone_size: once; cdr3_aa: ASSVGFSEQY
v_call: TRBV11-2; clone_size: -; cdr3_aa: ASSSPRIPYEQY
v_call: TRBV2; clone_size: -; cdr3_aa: ASSEGAATDQPQH
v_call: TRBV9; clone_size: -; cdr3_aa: ASSVGRGSNQPQH
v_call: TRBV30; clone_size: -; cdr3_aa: AWSPRPGQGEEKLF
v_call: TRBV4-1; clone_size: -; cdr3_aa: ASSQADGNYGYT
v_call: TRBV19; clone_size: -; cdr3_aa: ASSIPFSYNEQF
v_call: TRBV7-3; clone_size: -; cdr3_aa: ASSLGGDEQY
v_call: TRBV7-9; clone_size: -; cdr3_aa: ASSSGRRDTEAF
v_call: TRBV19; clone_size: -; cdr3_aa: ASSPTGIAYEQY
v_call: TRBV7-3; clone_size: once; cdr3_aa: ASSFGRRAGAYNEQF
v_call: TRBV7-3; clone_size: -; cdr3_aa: ASSQEGRGLNEQY
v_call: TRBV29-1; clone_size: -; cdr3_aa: SVADRPNSPLH